Listed below are T cell receptor beta chains from one sample, sequenced in a study of response to subunit inactivated influenza vaccine. TCRdb re-called the RT-PCR reads with MiXCR, one entry per CDR3 protein. This sample has approximately 500,000 distinct CDR3 sequences, with 13% to 15% found just once. Specimen: PBMCs from blood, collected roughly 13 days after vaccination. These receptors originate from a man aged 45 to 65 who received an inactivated influenza vaccine. The CDR3 runs from the conserved cysteine through the conserved F or W. A D gene is named only where the DNA matches it firmly. Clone size is shown for a subset of rows, as once, few, many or a class of expanded clone.

cdr3_length: 15
d_call: TRBD2
j_call: TRBJ2-7
clone_size: few
v_call: TRBV20-1
cdr3_aa: CSPDGRGLADYEQYF
cdr3_nt: TGCAGTCCAGATGGCCGGGGACTAGCGGACTACGAGCAGTACTTC

cdr3_length: 14
d_call: NA
j_call: TRBJ2-7
clone_size: few
v_call: TRBV20-1
cdr3_aa: CSARPPGRGYEQYF
cdr3_nt: TGCAGTGCTAGACCTCCGGGGCGAGGATACGAGCAGTACTTC

cdr3_length: 12
d_call: NA
j_call: TRBJ2-1
clone_size: NA
v_call: TRBV20-1
cdr3_aa: CSARDLGFQQFF
cdr3_nt: TGCAGTGCTAGAGATCTCGGCTTTCAGCAGTTCTTC

cdr3_length: 15
d_call: NA
j_call: TRBJ1-4
clone_size: few
v_call: TRBV29-1
cdr3_aa: CSASGPTATNEKLFF
cdr3_nt: TGCAGCGCCTCAGGGCCGACTGCAACTAATGAAAAACTGTTTTTT

cdr3_length: 15
d_call: NA
j_call: TRBJ2-6
clone_size: few
v_call: TRBV10-2
cdr3_aa: CASSEGGSGANVLTF
cdr3_nt: TGCGCCAGCAGTGAGGGAGGCTCTGGGGCCAACGTCCTGACTTTC

cdr3_length: 16
d_call: TRBD1
j_call: TRBJ2-1
clone_size: few
v_call: TRBV6-2/TRBV6-3
cdr3_aa: CASRRQGLGDYNEQFF
cdr3_nt: TGTGCCAGCAGAAGACAGGGATTGGGGGACTACAATGAGCAGTTCTTC

cdr3_length: 14
d_call: NA
j_call: TRBJ1-5
clone_size: few
v_call: TRBV15
cdr3_aa: CATSIGTLNQPQHF
cdr3_nt: TGTGCCACCAGCATAGGGACACTGAATCAGCCCCAGCATTTT

cdr3_length: 15
d_call: TRBD1
j_call: TRBJ1-2
clone_size: NA
v_call: TRBV19
cdr3_aa: CASSISRRTGDGYTF
cdr3_nt: TGTGCCAGTAGTATTAGTCGCCGGACAGGAGATGGCTACACCTTC

cdr3_length: 11
d_call: NA
j_call: TRBJ1-2
clone_size: few
v_call: TRBV5-1
cdr3_aa: CASSAEYGYTF
cdr3_nt: TGCGCCAGCAGTGCAGAGTATGGCTACACCTTC

cdr3_length: 14
d_call: TRBD2
j_call: TRBJ2-3
clone_size: NA
v_call: TRBV20-1
cdr3_aa: CSPRTSGAEDTQYF
cdr3_nt: TGCAGTCCTAGGACTAGCGGGGCCGAAGATACGCAGTATTTT

cdr3_length: 15
d_call: TRBD1
j_call: TRBJ2-7
clone_size: NA
v_call: TRBV7-9
cdr3_aa: CASSLGQGTRYEQYF
cdr3_nt: TGTGCCAGCAGCTTAGGACAGGGCACTCGCTACGAGCAGTACTTC

cdr3_length: 14
d_call: TRBD1
j_call: TRBJ2-2
clone_size: many
v_call: TRBV12-3/TRBV12-4
cdr3_aa: CASSRQGGIGELFF
cdr3_nt: TGTGCCAGCAGTCGACAGGGGGGGATCGGGGAGCTGTTTTTT

cdr3_length: 17
d_call: NA
j_call: TRBJ2-3
clone_size: NA
v_call: TRBV14
cdr3_aa: CASSQFYTVDRRNTQYF
cdr3_nt: TGTGCCAGCAGCCAATTTTACACGGTCGATCGCAGGAATACGCAGTATTTT

cdr3_length: 15
d_call: TRBD1
j_call: TRBJ2-5
clone_size: few
v_call: TRBV7-9
cdr3_aa: CASSGRTGGWETQYF
cdr3_nt: TGTGCCAGCAGCGGAAGGACAGGGGGCTGGGAGACCCAGTACTTC

cdr3_length: 15
d_call: TRBD2
j_call: TRBJ2-1
clone_size: few
v_call: TRBV5-1
cdr3_aa: CASQGLAGGRNEQFF
cdr3_nt: TGCGCCAGCCAAGGACTAGCGGGAGGGAGGAATGAGCAGTTCTTC

cdr3_length: 13
d_call: NA
j_call: TRBJ1-2
clone_size: many
v_call: TRBV12-3/TRBV12-4
cdr3_aa: CASSWGEGYGYTF
cdr3_nt: TGTGCCAGCAGTTGGGGGGAAGGGTATGGCTACACCTTC

cdr3_length: 13
d_call: NA
j_call: TRBJ2-7
clone_size: many
v_call: TRBV5-1
cdr3_aa: CASSSEGAYEQYF
cdr3_nt: TGCGCCAGCAGCTCCGAGGGTGCCTACGAGCAGTACTTC

cdr3_length: 18
d_call: TRBD1
j_call: TRBJ2-7
clone_size: few
v_call: TRBV27
cdr3_aa: CASSSKYHRDRGLYEQYF
cdr3_nt: TGTGCCAGCAGTTCGAAATATCACCGGGACAGGGGGCTCTACGAGCAGTACTTC

cdr3_length: 16
d_call: NA
j_call: TRBJ2-2
clone_size: NA
v_call: TRBV20-1
cdr3_aa: CSARLHGGRGTGELFF
cdr3_nt: TGCAGTGCTAGACTGCATGGGGGGCGCGGCACCGGGGAGCTGTTTTTT

cdr3_length: 14
d_call: TRBD1
j_call: TRBJ2-1
clone_size: many
v_call: TRBV12-3/TRBV12-4
cdr3_aa: CASSRGQEYNEQFF
cdr3_nt: TGTGCCAGCAGCCGAGGACAGGAGTACAATGAGCAGTTCTTC

cdr3_length: 16
d_call: NA
j_call: TRBJ1-2
clone_size: few
v_call: TRBV4-1
cdr3_aa: CASSQEMGPGGEGYTF
cdr3_nt: TGCGCCAGCAGCCAAGAAATGGGACCCGGGGGCGAAGGCTACACCTTC

cdr3_length: 15
d_call: NA
j_call: TRBJ2-1
clone_size: NA
v_call: TRBV6-5
cdr3_aa: CASSYSLFGYDEQFF
cdr3_nt: TGTGCCAGCAGTTACTCGCTTTTCGGGTATGATGAGCAGTTCTTC

cdr3_length: 18
d_call: NA
j_call: TRBJ1-4
clone_size: few
v_call: TRBV12-3/TRBV12-4
cdr3_aa: CASSFLNLGPRPGEKLFF
cdr3_nt: TGTGCCAGCAGTTTCCTTAACCTAGGTCCACGGCCTGGTGAAAAACTGTTTTTT

cdr3_length: 16
d_call: TRBD2
j_call: TRBJ2-3
clone_size: few
v_call: TRBV7-3
cdr3_aa: CASSLTTSVGTDTQYF
cdr3_nt: TGTGCCAGCAGCTTAACGACTAGCGTGGGCACAGATACGCAGTATTTT

cdr3_length: 17
d_call: TRBD2
j_call: TRBJ2-2
clone_size: many
v_call: TRBV28
cdr3_aa: CASSSEWTSANTGELFF
cdr3_nt: TGTGCCAGCAGTAGCGAATGGACTAGCGCGAACACCGGGGAGCTGTTTTTT

cdr3_length: 13
d_call: NA
j_call: TRBJ1-2
clone_size: few
v_call: TRBV6-2/TRBV6-3
cdr3_aa: CASSYGQNYGYTF
cdr3_nt: TGTGCCAGCAGTTACGGACAGAACTATGGCTACACCTTC

cdr3_length: 14
d_call: NA
j_call: TRBJ2-7
clone_size: few
v_call: TRBV27
cdr3_aa: CASDGDRISYEQYF
cdr3_nt: TGTGCCAGCGATGGAGACAGGATCTCCTACGAGCAGTACTTC

cdr3_length: 15
d_call: TRBD2
j_call: TRBJ2-7
clone_size: NA
v_call: TRBV27
cdr3_aa: CASSYGLAGGYEQYF
cdr3_nt: TGTGCCAGCAGTTACGGACTAGCGGGAGGCTACGAGCAGTACTTC

cdr3_length: 14
d_call: TRBD1
j_call: TRBJ2-7
clone_size: few
v_call: TRBV7-8
cdr3_aa: CASTQTGSSYEQYF
cdr3_nt: TGTGCCAGCACCCAGACAGGGAGCTCCTACGAGCAGTACTTC

cdr3_length: 14
d_call: TRBD1
j_call: TRBJ2-5
clone_size: few
v_call: TRBV3-1
cdr3_aa: CASSQGTGRETQYF
cdr3_nt: TGTGCCAGCAGCCAGGGGACAGGGAGAGAGACCCAGTACTTC

cdr3_length: 13
d_call: NA
j_call: TRBJ1-6
clone_size: NA
v_call: TRBV20-1
cdr3_aa: CSATLGRSPPLHF
cdr3_nt: TGCAGTGCTACTCTTGGAAGATCCCCACCCCTCCACTTT

cdr3_length: 15
d_call: TRBD1
j_call: TRBJ1-6
clone_size: few
v_call: TRBV5-5
cdr3_aa: CASSPRTGTASPLHF
cdr3_nt: TGTGCCAGCAGCCCGAGAACCGGGACAGCGTCACCCCTCCACTTT

cdr3_length: 8
d_call: NA
j_call: TRBJ2-1
clone_size: many
v_call: TRBV23-1
cdr3_aa: CASSHQFF
cdr3_nt: TGCGCCAGCAGTCACCAGTTCTTC

cdr3_length: 12
d_call: TRBD2
j_call: TRBJ2-1
clone_size: NA
v_call: TRBV10-1
cdr3_aa: CASSGTSSEQFF
cdr3_nt: TGCGCCAGCAGTGGGACTAGCAGTGAGCAGTTCTTC

cdr3_length: 15
d_call: NA
j_call: TRBJ2-1
clone_size: few
v_call: TRBV7-2
cdr3_aa: CASSLLQGTYNEQFF
cdr3_nt: TGTGCCAGCAGCTTACTCCAGGGAACCTACAATGAGCAGTTCTTC

cdr3_length: 15
d_call: TRBD2
j_call: TRBJ2-1
clone_size: many
v_call: TRBV4-2
cdr3_aa: CASSRPGGSYNEQFF
cdr3_nt: TGTGCCAGCAGCCGACCCGGGGGGAGCTACAATGAGCAGTTCTTC

cdr3_length: 14
d_call: NA
j_call: TRBJ2-3
clone_size: NA
v_call: TRBV5-8
cdr3_aa: CASSNRLRTDTQYF
cdr3_nt: TGTGCCAGCAGCAACAGGTTACGCACAGATACGCAGTATTTT

cdr3_length: 12
d_call: NA
j_call: TRBJ2-3
clone_size: NA
v_call: TRBV20-1
cdr3_aa: CSAWTDTDTQYF
cdr3_nt: TGCAGTGCTTGGACAGACACAGATACGCAGTATTTT

cdr3_length: 13
d_call: NA
j_call: TRBJ2-3
clone_size: NA
v_call: TRBV11-3
cdr3_aa: CASSTFFTDTQYF
cdr3_nt: TGTGCCAGCAGCACTTTTTTCACAGATACGCAGTATTTT

cdr3_length: 15
d_call: NA
j_call: TRBJ1-3
clone_size: few
v_call: TRBV5-6
cdr3_aa: CASSLPQGIGNTIYF
cdr3_nt: TGTGCCAGCAGCCTACCACAGGGAATTGGAAACACCATATATTTT

cdr3_length: 12
d_call: NA
j_call: TRBJ2-7
clone_size: NA
v_call: TRBV29-1
cdr3_aa: CSVGTTHYEQYF
cdr3_nt: TGCAGCGTTGGGACAACCCACTACGAGCAGTACTTC

cdr3_length: 16
d_call: TRBD1
j_call: TRBJ1-4
clone_size: few
v_call: TRBV7-2
cdr3_aa: CASSSHRDRGNEKLFF
cdr3_nt: TGTGCCAGCAGCTCCCATCGGGACAGGGGTAATGAAAAACTGTTTTTT

cdr3_length: 14
d_call: NA
j_call: TRBJ2-7
clone_size: NA
v_call: TRBV11-2
cdr3_aa: CASSLVFGTYEQYF
cdr3_nt: TGTGCCAGCAGCTTAGTTTTCGGGACGTACGAGCAGTACTTC

cdr3_length: 18
d_call: NA
j_call: TRBJ2-3
clone_size: few
v_call: TRBV4-1
cdr3_aa: CASSQILNMVAFPDTQYF
cdr3_nt: TGCGCCAGCAGCCAAATACTGAATATGGTAGCTTTCCCAGATACGCAGTATTTT

cdr3_length: 15
d_call: NA
j_call: TRBJ2-1
clone_size: few
v_call: TRBV19
cdr3_aa: CASKGGGSSYNEQFF
cdr3_nt: TGTGCCAGTAAAGGGGGGGGATCCTCCTACAATGAGCAGTTCTTC